Listed below are T cell receptor beta chains from one sample, sequenced in a study of Graves' ophthalmopathy and Graves' hyperthyroidism. Via MiXCR, TCRdb re-called the multiplex PCR reads, giving one row per CDR3 protein. This sample has 200,000 to 250,000 distinct CDR3 sequences; around a fifth occur once, and the top ten carry around 45%. Sequenced input: peripheral blood. These receptor sequences come from a woman in her forties or fifties with Graves' ophthalmopathy. CDR3s include the opening cysteine and the closing phenylalanine or tryptophan. The D gene is left open where the match is weak. Not all rows give a size; the values are once, few, many and, for expanded clones, a class.

j_call: TRBJ2-7
clone_size: few
d_call: NA
v_call: TRBV20-1
cdr3_aa: CSASLGRDEQYF

j_call: TRBJ2-7
clone_size: many
d_call: NA
v_call: TRBV25-1
cdr3_aa: CASSRGLTDYEQYF

j_call: TRBJ1-2
clone_size: NA
d_call: NA
v_call: TRBV13
cdr3_aa: CASSPAGVLNYGYTF

j_call: TRBJ2-5
clone_size: few
d_call: NA
v_call: TRBV5-1
cdr3_aa: CASSPLGPAETQYF

j_call: TRBJ1-1
clone_size: NA
d_call: TRBD1
v_call: TRBV19
cdr3_aa: CATSTGVMSTEAFF

j_call: TRBJ2-2
clone_size: many
d_call: TRBD2
v_call: TRBV6-1
cdr3_aa: CASSVTSGGGELFF

j_call: TRBJ1-1
clone_size: many
d_call: TRBD1
v_call: TRBV25-1
cdr3_aa: CASSEFKQGDTEAFF

j_call: TRBJ1-2
clone_size: many
d_call: NA
v_call: TRBV6-1
cdr3_aa: CASTAGVGGYTF

j_call: TRBJ2-7
clone_size: many
d_call: TRBD2
v_call: TRBV19
cdr3_aa: CASSTVAGLIYEQYF

j_call: TRBJ2-5
clone_size: many
d_call: NA
v_call: TRBV27
cdr3_aa: CASCPLTNRGRKETQYF

j_call: TRBJ2-2
clone_size: many
d_call: TRBD2
v_call: TRBV5-1
cdr3_aa: CASSLPGLAGPNTGELFF

j_call: TRBJ1-1
clone_size: many
d_call: NA
v_call: TRBV28
cdr3_aa: CASSIRLGVGTEAFF

j_call: TRBJ1-1
clone_size: NA
d_call: NA
v_call: TRBV6-5
cdr3_aa: CASSYGGWGGEAFF

j_call: TRBJ2-7
clone_size: once
d_call: NA
v_call: TRBV6-1
cdr3_aa: CVSSPGRGIRYEQYF

j_call: TRBJ1-2
clone_size: many
d_call: NA
v_call: TRBV6-9
cdr3_aa: CAIALGDSQEANYGYTF

j_call: TRBJ1-6
clone_size: NA
d_call: TRBD1
v_call: TRBV20-1
cdr3_aa: CSAAVGQVYNSPLHF

j_call: TRBJ1-1
clone_size: NA
d_call: NA
v_call: TRBV28
cdr3_aa: CASSFARGWYAFF

j_call: TRBJ1-1
clone_size: NA
d_call: NA
v_call: TRBV28
cdr3_aa: CASSTSGLEAFF

j_call: TRBJ2-7
clone_size: NA
d_call: TRBD2
v_call: TRBV20-1
cdr3_aa: CSARDFLSSGSSYEQYF

j_call: TRBJ2-6
clone_size: many
d_call: NA
v_call: TRBV19
cdr3_aa: CASSIRSSGANVLTF

j_call: TRBJ2-7
clone_size: many
d_call: NA
v_call: TRBV4-1
cdr3_aa: CASSHPGEGDSSYEQYF

j_call: TRBJ1-2
clone_size: NA
d_call: TRBD1
v_call: TRBV28
cdr3_aa: CASSPTGGKGYTF

j_call: TRBJ1-5
clone_size: many
d_call: NA
v_call: TRBV6-2/TRBV6-3
cdr3_aa: CASSPTGNDQPQHF

j_call: TRBJ1-5
clone_size: NA
d_call: TRBD1
v_call: TRBV6-1
cdr3_aa: CASTSDRGSNQPQHF

j_call: TRBJ1-5
clone_size: many
d_call: NA
v_call: TRBV19
cdr3_aa: CASSTRRGVGQPQHF

j_call: TRBJ1-1
clone_size: many
d_call: NA
v_call: TRBV30
cdr3_aa: CACSSGGARGAFF

j_call: TRBJ2-7
clone_size: many
d_call: TRBD2
v_call: TRBV6-1
cdr3_aa: CASSKGGTSGRYEQYF

j_call: TRBJ1-2
clone_size: NA
d_call: NA
v_call: TRBV28
cdr3_aa: CASSFEKTTPYGYTF

j_call: TRBJ1-2
clone_size: many
d_call: NA
v_call: TRBV29-1
cdr3_aa: CSVENFGVYGYTF

j_call: TRBJ2-7
clone_size: NA
d_call: NA
v_call: TRBV11-2
cdr3_aa: CASSVRGYEQYF

j_call: TRBJ2-7
clone_size: many
d_call: TRBD1
v_call: TRBV29-1
cdr3_aa: CSAGDRRSYEQYF

j_call: TRBJ1-2
clone_size: many
d_call: TRBD1
v_call: TRBV5-1
cdr3_aa: CASSSLQGQGVNTF

j_call: TRBJ2-2
clone_size: few
d_call: NA
v_call: TRBV10-1
cdr3_aa: CASSEVGQGLNTGELFF

j_call: TRBJ2-5
clone_size: NA
d_call: TRBD2
v_call: TRBV28
cdr3_aa: CASSLQLAEETQYF

j_call: TRBJ1-6
clone_size: NA
d_call: TRBD1
v_call: TRBV28
cdr3_aa: CASSLAGQGSSPLHF

j_call: TRBJ1-2
clone_size: many
d_call: NA
v_call: TRBV4-1
cdr3_aa: CASSQAVGGYGYTF

j_call: TRBJ2-7
clone_size: once
d_call: TRBD2
v_call: TRBV28
cdr3_aa: CASSPRTSGRLAYEQYF

j_call: TRBJ1-5
clone_size: few
d_call: NA
v_call: TRBV6-1
cdr3_aa: CASSENRDVQPQHF

j_call: TRBJ1-6
clone_size: once
d_call: NA
v_call: TRBV19
cdr3_aa: CASRPSPGGLAPLHF